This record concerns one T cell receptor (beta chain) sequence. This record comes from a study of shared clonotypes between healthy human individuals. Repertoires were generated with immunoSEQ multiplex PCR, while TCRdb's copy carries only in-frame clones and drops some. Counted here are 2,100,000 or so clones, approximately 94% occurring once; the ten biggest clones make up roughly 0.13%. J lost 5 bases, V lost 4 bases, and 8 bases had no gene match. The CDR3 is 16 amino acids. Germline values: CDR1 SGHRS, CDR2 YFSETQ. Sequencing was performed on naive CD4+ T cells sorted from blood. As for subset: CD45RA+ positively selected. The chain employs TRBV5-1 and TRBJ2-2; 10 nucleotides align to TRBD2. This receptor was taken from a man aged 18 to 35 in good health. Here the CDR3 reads CASSEPAGGATGELFF. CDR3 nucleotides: TGCGCCAGCAGCGAACCAGCGGGAGGGGCAACCGGGGAGCTGTTTTTT.